This T cell receptor beta chain was obtained from a study of cytomegalovirus exposure and HLA in healthy donors. Study results and limitations: Relative to the approximately 670-donor mean, N-insertions were reportedly fewer in an Asian-associated ancestry cluster in a later analysis. Later analysis associated a missense DCLRE1C variant with TCR beta V- and J-gene trimming.

The CDR3 covers 15 residues. With V trimmed by 0 bases and J by 5 bases, 3 bases remained unmatched. Germline CDR1 and CDR2: SGHRS and YFSETQ. On this clone itself: The antigen is not known.

Amplification used 60 Vbeta primers and 13 Jbeta primers. Produced via immunoSEQ multiplex PCR; TCRdb's table is partial and in-frame only. This sample yields 130,000 or so clones, of which about 62% are seen a single time; approximately 8% belongs to the top ten. As for the donors, each was a healthy bone marrow donor. This receptor was obtained from a woman between 35 and 50 years old in good health and CMV-seropositive. The genes are TRBV5-1 and TRBJ2-2, with 8 positions matching TRBD2. The specimen sequenced was PBMCs. CDR3 nucleotides: TGCGCCAGCAGCTTGGCGGGACTAGTTACCGGGGAGCTGTTTTTT. Translated, it gives CASSLAGLVTGELFF.